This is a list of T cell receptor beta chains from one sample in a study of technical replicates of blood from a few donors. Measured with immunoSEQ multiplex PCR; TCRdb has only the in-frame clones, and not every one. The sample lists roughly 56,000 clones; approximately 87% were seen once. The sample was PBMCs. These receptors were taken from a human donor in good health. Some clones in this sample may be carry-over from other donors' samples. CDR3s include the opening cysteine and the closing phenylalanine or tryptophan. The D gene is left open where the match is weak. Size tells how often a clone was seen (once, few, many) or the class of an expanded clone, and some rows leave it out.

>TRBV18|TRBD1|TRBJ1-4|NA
TGTGCCAGCTCACCATTCAGCCAGGGACAGCTAAATGAAAAACTGTTTTTT
CASSPFSQGQLNEKLFF
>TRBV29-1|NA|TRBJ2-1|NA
TGCAGCGTTGGGGGGACTGCCGAAGGCAGGTACAATGAGCAGTTCTTC
CSVGGTAEGRYNEQFF
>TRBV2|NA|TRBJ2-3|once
TGTGCCACCGCGCCGTCCATCACCACAGATACGCAGTATTTT
CATAPSITTDTQYF
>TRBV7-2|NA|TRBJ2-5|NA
TGTGCCAGCAGCTTAGACTACCAAGAGACCCAGTACTTC
CASSLDYQETQYF
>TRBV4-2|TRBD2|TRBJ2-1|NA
TGTGCCAGCAGCCACAAACCGGGACTAAGTGAGCAGTTCTTC
CASSHKPGLSEQFF
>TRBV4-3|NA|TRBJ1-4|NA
TGCGCCAGCAGCCAAGATTTGGGGGCTCCCGAAAAACTGTTTTTT
CASSQDLGAPEKLFF
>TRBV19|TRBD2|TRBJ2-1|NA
TGTGCCAGTCATTGGACTAGCGGGAGAAGTGAGCAGTTCTTC
CASHWTSGRSEQFF
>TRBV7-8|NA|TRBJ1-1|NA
TGTGCCAGCAGCCTCGACGGGGACACTGAAGCTTTCTTT
CASSLDGDTEAFF
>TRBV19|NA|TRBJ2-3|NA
TGTGCCAGTAGTATCGGAACAGGCATCACAGATACGCAGTATTTT
CASSIGTGITDTQYF
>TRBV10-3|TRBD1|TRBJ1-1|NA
TGTGCCATCAGGGAACGACAGGGCACTGAAGCTTTCTTT
CAIRERQGTEAFF
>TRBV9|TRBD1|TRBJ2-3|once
TGTGCCAGCAGCGCCCGGACAGGGGACGGTGATACGCAGTATTTT
CASSARTGDGDTQYF
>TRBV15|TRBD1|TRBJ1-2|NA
TGTGCCACCTCCAGGCAGGGGGCCTATGGCTACACCTTC
CATSRQGAYGYTF
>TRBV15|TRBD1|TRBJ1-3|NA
TGTGCCACCAGCAGAGATATTCCGGGACAGGGGGCTGGAAACACCATATATTTT
CATSRDIPGQGAGNTIYF
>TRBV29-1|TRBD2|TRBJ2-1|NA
TGCAGCGTTGAGGGACTAGCGGAGATTGAGCAGTTCTTC
CSVEGLAEIEQFF
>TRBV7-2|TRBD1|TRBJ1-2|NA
TGTGCCAGCAGCCCTGGACAGGGGAATGGCTACACCTTC
CASSPGQGNGYTF
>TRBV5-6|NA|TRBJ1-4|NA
TGTGCCAGCAGCATCCCGGGGACACGGGAACTGTTTTTT
CASSIPGTRELFF